This T cell receptor beta chain derives from a study of blood T cell repertoires in COVID-19. Background on the study: Samples came from the United States, Italy and Spain, spanning acute and convalescent COVID-19.

Original analysis: It was from reference gene primer amplification that nucleated cell counts were estimated. Using immunoSEQ multiplex PCR, the repertoire was profiled, and TCRdb retains in-frame clones only, with some absent. D and trimming come from the DNA, and the V and J calls and clone size come from that table. Among 130,000 to 150,000 clones listed, about 83% were seen once. The CDR3 runs to 14 residues. The germline V gene encodes CDR1 SGHAT and CDR2 FQNNGV. The V and J ends lost 4 bases and 3 bases, in that order; junction bases with no gene match: 4. Material for sequencing was peripheral blood. The clonotype was recovered from a woman aged 40 to 49 with acute or convalescent COVID-19. V and J are TRBV11-2 and TRBJ2-7; 9 positions agree with TRBD1. The CDR3 DNA reads TGTGCCAGCAGCTCCTGGACAGGGGACTACGAGCAGTACTTC. This gives the protein CASSSWTGDYEQYF.